The present T cell receptor (beta chain) was sequenced within a study of CXCR3-negative and CXCR3-positive naive CD8 T cells. Study details: Across all libraries, TRB reads numbered roughly 140 million, with about 1.5 +/- 0.3 million in each library. Notes on the study in general: Relative to CXCR3-negative naive cells, CXCR3-positive naive cells had more hydrophobic TRB CDR3s.

Germline lookup yields CDR1 SGHAT and CDR2 FQNNGV. The CDR3 is made up of 14 amino acids. 5' RACE that incorporated UMI labels was used to prepare the TRB cDNA libraries. TCRdb re-called the 5' RACE reads; one entry per CDR3 protein, DNA not given. The data include approximately 8,500 distinct CDR3 sequences; the top ten clones carry around 1.1%. A word on this clonotype: As yet, its antigen is unknown.

Every CD8+ subset sample held 300,000 flow-sorted cells, done in triplicate. The specimen was naive CXCR3- CD8+ T cells from blood. Subset reported: CD45RO-CCR7+CD27+CD95- naive CD8+ T cells lacking CXCR3 (TNR3-). J is TRBJ2-1 and V is TRBV11-2; the TCRdb call, TRBD2, lacks DNA for checking. The TCR originated in a human donor in good health. Some clones in this sample may be carry-over from other donors' samples. The CDR3 sequence is CASSLTSGNNEQFF. The full variable domain, with the rest looked up from reference TRBV11-2 and TRBJ2-1, is EAGVAQSPRYKIIEKRQSVAFWCNPISGHATLYWYQQILGQGPKLLIQFQNNGVVDDSQLPKDRFSAERLKGVDSTLKIQPAKLEDSAVYLCASSLTSGNNEQFFGPGTRLTVL.